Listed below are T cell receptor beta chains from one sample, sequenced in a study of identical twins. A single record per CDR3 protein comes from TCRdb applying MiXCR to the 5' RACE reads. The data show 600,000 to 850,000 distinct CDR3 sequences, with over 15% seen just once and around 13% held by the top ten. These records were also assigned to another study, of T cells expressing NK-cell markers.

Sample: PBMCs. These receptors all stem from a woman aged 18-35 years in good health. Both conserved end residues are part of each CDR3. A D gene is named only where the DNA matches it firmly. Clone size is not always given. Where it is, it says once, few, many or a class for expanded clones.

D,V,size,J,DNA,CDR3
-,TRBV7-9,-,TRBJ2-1,TGTGCCAGCAGTCCACGGGTCACCTTGGGTAATGAGCAGTTCTTC,CASSPRVTLGNEQFF
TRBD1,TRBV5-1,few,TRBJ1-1,TGCGCCAGCAGCCCGGGACAGCTGATGAACACTGAAGCTTTCTTT,CASSPGQLMNTEAFF
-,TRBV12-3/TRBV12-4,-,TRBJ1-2,TGTGCCAGCAGTCCGATCGATATCATGAACTATGGCTACACCTTC,CASSPIDIMNYGYTF
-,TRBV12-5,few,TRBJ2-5,TGTGCTAGTGGTTCGATTCAGACCCAGTACTTC,CASGSIQTQYF
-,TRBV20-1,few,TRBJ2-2,TGCAGTGCTAGATCCCGGCCCCACATCGGCGGGGAGCTGTTTTTT,CSARSRPHIGGELFF
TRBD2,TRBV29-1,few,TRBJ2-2,TGCAGCGTTGTACGGGCTAGCGGGAGGGCCGGGGGCACCGGGGAGCTGTTTTTT,CSVVRASGRAGGTGELFF
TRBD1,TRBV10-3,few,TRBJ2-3,TGTGCCATCAGCAGAGCACCGGGACAGGGGACCACAGATACGCAGTATTTT,CAISRAPGQGTTDTQYF
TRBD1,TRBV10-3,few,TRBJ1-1,TGTGCCATCAGGCGGGACAGAGTGAACACTGAAGCTTTCTTT,CAIRRDRVNTEAFF
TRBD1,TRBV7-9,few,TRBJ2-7,TGTGCCAGCAGCTTCCAGGGGGCCCTCTACGAGCAGTACTTC,CASSFQGALYEQYF
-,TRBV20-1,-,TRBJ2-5,TGCAGGGTGGGGGTTGGGGAGACCCAGTACTTC,CRVGVGETQYF
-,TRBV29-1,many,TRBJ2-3,TGCAGCGTTGACGGAACAAGGGGGACAGATACGCAGTATTTT,CSVDGTRGTDTQYF
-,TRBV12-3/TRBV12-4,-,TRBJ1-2,TGTGCCAGCAATTCTAGGACAGCTTATGGCTACACCTTC,CASNSRTAYGYTF
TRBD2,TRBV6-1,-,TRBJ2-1,TGTGCCAGCAGGATGAGTAGCGGGGATGAGCAGTTCTTC,CASRMSSGDEQFF
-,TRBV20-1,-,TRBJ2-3,TGCAGTGCTAGCCCTTCAGGCGGGGCCTCCACAGATACGCAGTATTTT,CSASPSGGASTDTQYF
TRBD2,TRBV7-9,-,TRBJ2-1,TGTGCCAGCACCTCCACTTCCCCTAGCGGGAGGCGCAATGAGCAGTTCTTC,CASTSTSPSGRRNEQFF
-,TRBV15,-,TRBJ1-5,TGTGCCACCAGCACCCGATTCCAGGGGACTCAGCCCCAGCATTTT,CATSTRFQGTQPQHF
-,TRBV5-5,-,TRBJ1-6,TGTGCCAGCAGCTTAGGTCCGGATCGGAGTAATTCACCCCTCCACTTT,CASSLGPDRSNSPLHF
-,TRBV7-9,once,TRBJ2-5,TGTGCCAGCAGCTTTGAAGGGGCAGAGACCCAGTACTTC,CASSFEGAETQYF
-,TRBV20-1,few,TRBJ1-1,TGCAGTGCTAGAGATCCTGACACTGAAGCTTTCTTT,CSARDPDTEAFF
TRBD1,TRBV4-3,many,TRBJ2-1,TGCGCCAGCAGCCAGTTGGGACAGTACAATGAGCAGTTCTTC,CASSQLGQYNEQFF
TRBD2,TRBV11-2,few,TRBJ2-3,TGTGCCAGCAGCTTAGACGGACTAGCGGGGGCGGGCACAGATACGCAGTATTTT,CASSLDGLAGAGTDTQYF
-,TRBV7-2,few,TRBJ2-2,TGTGCCAGCAGCCCGAGACGAGACCGCACCGGGGAGCTGTTTTTT,CASSPRRDRTGELFF
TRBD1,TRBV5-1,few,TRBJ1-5,TGCGCCAGCAGCCCAGGGGGGACATATAGCAATCAGCCCCAGCATTTT,CASSPGGTYSNQPQHF
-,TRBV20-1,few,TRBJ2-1,TGCATCCCCTCCCAGGAGAATGAGCAGTTCTTC,CIPSQENEQFF
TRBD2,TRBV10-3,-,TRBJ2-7,TGTGCCATCAGTCTTAGCGGGACTAGATACGAGCAGTACTTC,CAISLSGTRYEQYF
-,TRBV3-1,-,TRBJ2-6,TGTGCCAGCAGCCAAGCTGGGTTTACTGGGGCCAACGTCCTGACTTTC,CASSQAGFTGANVLTF
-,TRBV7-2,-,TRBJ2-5,TGTGCCAGCAGACTCCGGGACTACCAAGAGACCCAGTACTTC,CASRLRDYQETQYF
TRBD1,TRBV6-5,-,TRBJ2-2,TGTGCCAGCAGTTGGGACAGGGAGACCGGGGAGCTGTTTTTT,CASSWDRETGELFF
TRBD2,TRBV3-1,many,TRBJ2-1,TGTGCCAGCAGCCAGGGACTAGCGGGGAACAATGAGCAGTTCTTC,CASSQGLAGNNEQFF
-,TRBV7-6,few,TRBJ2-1,TGTGCCAGCAGCTCCCGGGGTCTAGCTACCCACAATGAGCAGTTCTTC,CASSSRGLATHNEQFF
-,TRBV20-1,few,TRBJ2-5,TGCAGTGCTCTGGCGGACAAATCAGAGACCCAGTACTTC,CSALADKSETQYF
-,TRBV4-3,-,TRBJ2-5,TGCGTTCGCGGACGGGAACAAGAGACCCAGTACTTC,CVRGREQETQYF
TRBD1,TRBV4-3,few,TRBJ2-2,TGCGCCAGCAGCCGGGGACAGATCTACACCGGGGAGCTGTTTTTT,CASSRGQIYTGELFF
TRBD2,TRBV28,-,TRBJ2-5,TGTGCCAGCATCCGCGCTAGCGGGAGTGTCCAGACCCAGTACTTC,CASIRASGSVQTQYF
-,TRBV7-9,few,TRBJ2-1,TGTGCCAGCAGCTCAACCAACTGGGGGAACAACTACAATGAGCAGTTCTTC,CASSSTNWGNNYNEQFF
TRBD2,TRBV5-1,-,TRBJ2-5,TGCGCCAGCCGACAACTAGCGGGGCAAGAGACCCAGTACTTC,CASRQLAGQETQYF
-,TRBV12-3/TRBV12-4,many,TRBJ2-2,TGTGCCAGCAGTTTATTTAGCGGCCTTGTGTGGGGGGAGCTGTTTTTT,CASSLFSGLVWGELFF
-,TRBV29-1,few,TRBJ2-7,TGCAGCGCTGGAGGAGAAGATTACGAGCAGTACTTC,CSAGGEDYEQYF
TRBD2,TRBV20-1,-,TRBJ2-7,TGCAGTGCTAGACAGCGGGGGGGCCCCCTTCACGAGCAGTACTTC,CSARQRGGPLHEQYF
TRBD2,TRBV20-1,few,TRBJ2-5,TGCAGTGCCGTGCGGGGGTGGGAGACCCAGTACTTC,CSAVRGWETQYF
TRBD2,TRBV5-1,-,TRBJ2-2,TGCGCCAGCAGCTTCGCTAGCGGGAGGGTTAACACCGGGGAGCTGTTTTTT,CASSFASGRVNTGELFF
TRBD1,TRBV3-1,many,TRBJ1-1,TGTGCCAGCAGCCAAGAGGGCAGGGGGCTGAACACTGAAGCTTTCTTT,CASSQEGRGLNTEAFF
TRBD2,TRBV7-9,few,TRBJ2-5,TGTGCCAGCAGCGTAGCGGGAGCTATCCAAGAGACCCAGTACTTC,CASSVAGAIQETQYF
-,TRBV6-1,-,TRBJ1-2,TGTGCCAGCATCAAGGGGAGAGGACAGTCCTATGGCTACACCTTC,CASIKGRGQSYGYTF
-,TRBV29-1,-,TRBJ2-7,TGCAGCGTTCTTGGTCACGAGCAGTACTTC,CSVLGHEQYF
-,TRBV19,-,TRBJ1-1,TGTGCCAGTAGTATTTGGGCAGGATCTATAAGCACTGAAGCTTTCTTT,CASSIWAGSISTEAFF
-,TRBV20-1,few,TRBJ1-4,TGCAGTGCTAGATTGGGGGTAAATGAAAAACTGTTTTTT,CSARLGVNEKLFF
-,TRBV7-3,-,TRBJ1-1,TGTGCCAGCAGCTTCGACGCCAGGGGGAACACTGAAGCTTTCTTT,CASSFDARGNTEAFF
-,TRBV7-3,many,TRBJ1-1,TGTGCCAGCAGCTTAGCTCGGAACACTGAAGCTTTCTTT,CASSLARNTEAFF
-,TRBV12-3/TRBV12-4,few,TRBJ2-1,TGTGCCAGCAGTCTCATCGGGGGAGATGAGCAGTTCTTC,CASSLIGGDEQFF
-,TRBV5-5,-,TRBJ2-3,TGTGCCAGCAGCGTACAGGGAGGTCTTTCAGATACGCAGTATTTT,CASSVQGGLSDTQYF
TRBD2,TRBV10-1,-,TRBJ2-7,TGCGCCAGCAGTGAGTCTAGCGGGAGCAGCGAGCAGTACTTC,CASSESSGSSEQYF
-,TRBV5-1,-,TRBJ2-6,TGCGCCAGCAGCTTGGGACCGCTGAACTCTGGGGCCAACGTCCTGACTTTC,CASSLGPLNSGANVLTF
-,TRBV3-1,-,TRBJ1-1,TGTGCCAGCAGCCACGCCCAGATGGGGTCCTATGGAGCTTTCTTT,CASSHAQMGSYGAFF